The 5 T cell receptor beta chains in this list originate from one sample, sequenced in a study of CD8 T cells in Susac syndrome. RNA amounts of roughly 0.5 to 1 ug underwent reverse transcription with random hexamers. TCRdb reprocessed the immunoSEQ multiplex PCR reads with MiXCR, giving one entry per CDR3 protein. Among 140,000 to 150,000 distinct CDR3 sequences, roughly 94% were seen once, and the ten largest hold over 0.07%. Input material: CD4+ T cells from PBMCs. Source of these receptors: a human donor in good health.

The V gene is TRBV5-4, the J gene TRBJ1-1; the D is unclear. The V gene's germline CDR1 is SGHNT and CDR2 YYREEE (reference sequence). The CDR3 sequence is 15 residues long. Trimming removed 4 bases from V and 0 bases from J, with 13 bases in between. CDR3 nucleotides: TGTGCCAGCAGCGTGCTGGGTCTCCTGAACACTGAAGCTTTCTTT. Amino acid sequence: CASSVLGLLNTEAFF. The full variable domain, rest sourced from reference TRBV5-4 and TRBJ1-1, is ETGVTQSPTHLIKTRGQQVTLRCSSQSGHNTVSWYQQALGQGPQFIFQYYREEENGRGNFPPRFSGLQFPNYSSELNVNALELDDSALYLCASSVLGLLNTEAFFGQGTRLTVV.

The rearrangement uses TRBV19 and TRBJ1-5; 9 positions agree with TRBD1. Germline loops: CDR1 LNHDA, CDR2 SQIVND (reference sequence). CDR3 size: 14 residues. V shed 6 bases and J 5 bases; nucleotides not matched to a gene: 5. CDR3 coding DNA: TGTGCCAGTAGCCGGACAGGGGCCGATCAGCCCCAGCATTTT. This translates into CASSRTGADQPQHF.

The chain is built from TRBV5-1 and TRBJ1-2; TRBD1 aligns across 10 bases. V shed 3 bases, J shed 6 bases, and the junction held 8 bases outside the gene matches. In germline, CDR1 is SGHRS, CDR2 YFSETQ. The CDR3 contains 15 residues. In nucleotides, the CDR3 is TGCGCCAGCAGCTCAAGGGACAGGGGCCCCGATGGCTACACCTTC. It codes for CASSSRDRGPDGYTF.

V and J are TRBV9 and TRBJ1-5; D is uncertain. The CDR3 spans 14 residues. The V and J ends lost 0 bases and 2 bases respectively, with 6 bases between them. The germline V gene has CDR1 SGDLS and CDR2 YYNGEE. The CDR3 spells CASSVGVGNQPQHF. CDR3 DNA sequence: TGTGCCAGCAGCGTAGGGGTTGGCAATCAGCCCCAGCATTTT.

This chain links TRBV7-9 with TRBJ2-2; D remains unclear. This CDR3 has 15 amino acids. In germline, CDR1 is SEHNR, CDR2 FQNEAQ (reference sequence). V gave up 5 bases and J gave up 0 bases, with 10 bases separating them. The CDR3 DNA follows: TGTGCCAGCAGCGATTTTACCGCGAACACCGGGGAGCTGTTTTTT. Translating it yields CASSDFTANTGELFF.